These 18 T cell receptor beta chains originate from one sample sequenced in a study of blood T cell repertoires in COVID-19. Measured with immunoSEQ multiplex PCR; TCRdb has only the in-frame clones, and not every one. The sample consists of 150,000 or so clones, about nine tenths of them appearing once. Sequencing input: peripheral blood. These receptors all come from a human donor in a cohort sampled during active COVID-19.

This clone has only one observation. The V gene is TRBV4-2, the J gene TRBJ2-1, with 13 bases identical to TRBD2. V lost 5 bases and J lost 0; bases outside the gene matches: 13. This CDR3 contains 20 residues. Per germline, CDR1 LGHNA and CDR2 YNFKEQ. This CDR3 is CASSKRVTSGRASSYNEQFF. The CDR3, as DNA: TGTGCCAGCAGCAAAAGAGTAACTAGCGGGAGGGCCAGCTCCTACAATGAGCAGTTCTTC.

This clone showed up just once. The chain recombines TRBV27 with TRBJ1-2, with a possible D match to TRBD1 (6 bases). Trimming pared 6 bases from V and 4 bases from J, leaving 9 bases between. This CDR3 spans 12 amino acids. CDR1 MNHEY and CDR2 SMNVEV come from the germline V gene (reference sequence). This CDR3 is CASRPQGYGYTF. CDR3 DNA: TGTGCCAGCAGGCCACAGGGCTATGGCTACACCTTC.

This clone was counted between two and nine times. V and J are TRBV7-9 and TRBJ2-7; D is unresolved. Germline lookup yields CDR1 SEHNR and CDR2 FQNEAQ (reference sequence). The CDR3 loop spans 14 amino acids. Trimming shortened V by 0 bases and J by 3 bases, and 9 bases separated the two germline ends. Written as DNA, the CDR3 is TGTGCCAGCAGCTTAGCGTCAGGCTACTACGAGCAGTACTTC. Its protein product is CASSLASGYYEQYF.

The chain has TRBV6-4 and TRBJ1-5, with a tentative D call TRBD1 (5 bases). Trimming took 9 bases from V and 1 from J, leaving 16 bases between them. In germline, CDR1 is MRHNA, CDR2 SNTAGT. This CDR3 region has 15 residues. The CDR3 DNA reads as TGTGCCAGGGAAACGGGGGGAACGAGCAATCAGCCCCAGCATTTT. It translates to CARETGGTSNQPQHF.

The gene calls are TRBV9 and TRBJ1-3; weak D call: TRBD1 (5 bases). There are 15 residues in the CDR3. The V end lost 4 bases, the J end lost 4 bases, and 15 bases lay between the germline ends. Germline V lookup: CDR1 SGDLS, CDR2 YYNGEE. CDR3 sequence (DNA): TGTGCCAGCAGCCCCCAGGGTGGGTCAGGAAACACCATATATTTT. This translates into CASSPQGGSGNTIYF.

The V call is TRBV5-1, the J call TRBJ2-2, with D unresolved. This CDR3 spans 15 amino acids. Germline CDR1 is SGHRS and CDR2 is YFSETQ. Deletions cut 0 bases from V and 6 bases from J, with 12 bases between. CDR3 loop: CASSLGAQVSGELFF. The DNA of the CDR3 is TGCGCCAGCAGCTTGGGGGCACAAGTATCCGGGGAGCTGTTTTTT.

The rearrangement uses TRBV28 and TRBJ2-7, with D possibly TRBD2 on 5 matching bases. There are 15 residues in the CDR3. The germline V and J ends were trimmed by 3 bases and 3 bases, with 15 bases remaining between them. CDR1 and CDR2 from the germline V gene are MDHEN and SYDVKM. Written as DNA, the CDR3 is TGTGCCAGCAGTTTTTCGACGGGAAACCTCTACGAGCAGTACTTC. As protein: CASSFSTGNLYEQYF.

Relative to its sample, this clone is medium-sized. CDR3: CASSSWTGMGNEQFF. In DNA form, the CDR3 reads TGTGCCAGCAGTTCCTGGACAGGGATGGGCAATGAGCAGTTCTTC. J is TRBJ2-1 and V is TRBV27; 8 bases agree with TRBD1. V lost 4 bases to trimming and J lost 6 bases; unmatched junction nucleotides: 8. CDR1 is MNHEY and CDR2 is SMNVEV in the germline V gene (reference sequence). The CDR3 spans 15 residues.

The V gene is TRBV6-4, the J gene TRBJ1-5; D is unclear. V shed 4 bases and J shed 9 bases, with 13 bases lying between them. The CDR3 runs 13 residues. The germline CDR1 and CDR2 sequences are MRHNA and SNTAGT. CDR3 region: CASSAEAGWPQHF. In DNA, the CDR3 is TGTGCCAGCAGTGCGGAGGCAGGTTGGCCCCAGCATTTT.

The CDR3 DNA reads as TGTGCCACCAGTGGGTTATCGCGGGGGGACCAAGAGACCCAGTACTTC. This codes for CATSGLSRGDQETQYF. V and J are TRBV24-1 and TRBJ2-5; TRBD2 aligns across 8 bases. The CDR3 sequence is 16 residues long. The V gene end was trimmed by 5 bases and the J gene end by 0 bases; junction bases not matched to a gene: 7. Germline V gives CDR1 KGHDR, CDR2 SFDVKD.

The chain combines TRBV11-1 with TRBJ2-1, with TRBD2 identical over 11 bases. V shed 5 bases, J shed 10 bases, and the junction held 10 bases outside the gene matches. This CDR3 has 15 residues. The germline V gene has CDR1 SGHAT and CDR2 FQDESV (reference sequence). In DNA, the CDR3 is TGTGCCAGCAGCGTGACTAGCGGGGACGTTCGGGAGCAGTTCTTC. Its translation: CASSVTSGDVREQFF.

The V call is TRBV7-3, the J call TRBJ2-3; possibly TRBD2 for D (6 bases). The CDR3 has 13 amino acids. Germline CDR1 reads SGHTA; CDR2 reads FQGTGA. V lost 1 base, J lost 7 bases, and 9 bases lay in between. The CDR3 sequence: CASSLRRENTQYF. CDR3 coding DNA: TGTGCCAGCAGCTTAAGGAGGGAAAATACGCAGTATTTT.

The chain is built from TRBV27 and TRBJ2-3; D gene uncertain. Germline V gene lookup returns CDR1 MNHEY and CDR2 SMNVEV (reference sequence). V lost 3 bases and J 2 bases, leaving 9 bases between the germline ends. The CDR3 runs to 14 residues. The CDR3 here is CASSFLSPTDTQYF. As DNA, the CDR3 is TGTGCCAGCAGTTTCTTGAGCCCCACAGATACGCAGTATTTT.

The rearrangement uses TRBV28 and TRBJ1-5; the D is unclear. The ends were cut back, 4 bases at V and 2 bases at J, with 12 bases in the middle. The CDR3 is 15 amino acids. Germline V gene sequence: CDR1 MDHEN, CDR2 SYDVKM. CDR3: CASSWATRGNQPQHF. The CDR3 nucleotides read TGTGCCAGCAGTTGGGCAACGCGAGGCAATCAGCCCCAGCATTTT.

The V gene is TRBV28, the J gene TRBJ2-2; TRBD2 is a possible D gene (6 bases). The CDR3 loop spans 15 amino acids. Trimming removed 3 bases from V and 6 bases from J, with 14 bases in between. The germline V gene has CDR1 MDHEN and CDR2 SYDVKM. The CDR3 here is CASSLGGAGPGELFF. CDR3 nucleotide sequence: TGTGCCAGCAGTTTGGGAGGTGCGGGGCCCGGGGAGCTGTTTTTT.

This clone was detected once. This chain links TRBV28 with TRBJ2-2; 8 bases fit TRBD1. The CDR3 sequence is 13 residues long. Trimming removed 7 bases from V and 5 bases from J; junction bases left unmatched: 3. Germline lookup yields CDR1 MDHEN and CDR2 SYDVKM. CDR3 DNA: TGTGCCAGCATGGACAGGGTGACCGGGGAGCTGTTTTTT. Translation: CASMDRVTGELFF.

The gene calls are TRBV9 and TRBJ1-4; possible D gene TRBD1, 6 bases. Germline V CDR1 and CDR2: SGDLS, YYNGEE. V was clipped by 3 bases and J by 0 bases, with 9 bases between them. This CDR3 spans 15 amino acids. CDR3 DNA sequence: TGTGCCAGCAGCGAAACAGGGACAACTAATGAAAAACTGTTTTTT. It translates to CASSETGTTNEKLFF.

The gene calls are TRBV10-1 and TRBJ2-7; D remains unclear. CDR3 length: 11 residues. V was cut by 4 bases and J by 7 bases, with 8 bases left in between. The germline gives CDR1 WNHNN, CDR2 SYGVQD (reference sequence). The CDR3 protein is CASSATAEQYF. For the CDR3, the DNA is TGCGCCAGCAGTGCCACAGCAGAGCAGTACTTC.